This is a list of T cell receptor beta chains from one sample in a study of human T cells and chemical hapten exposure. TCRdb reprocessed the RACE reads with MiXCR, giving one entry per CDR3 protein. The table has a few hundred thousand distinct CDR3 sequences, around 6% seen once. This specimen consisted of whole blood, obtained in connection with sensitization to the hapten diphenylcyclopropenone (DPC). The origin of the receptors is a woman under 30 with alopecia areata. Some clones in this sample may be carry-over from other donors' samples. Each CDR3 is given with its conserved first and last residue. The D gene is left open where the match is weak. Rows may omit the clone size; those that give it use once, few, many or a size class.

many	TRBV10-3	TRBD2	TRBJ2-3	CAISGQRGGRPTQYF	TGTGCCATCAGTGGGCAGCGGGGGGGCCGTCCTACGCAGTATTTT
few	TRBV6-2/TRBV6-3	NA	TRBJ2-7	CASTNSPNEQYF	TGTGCCAGCACCAATTCCCCCAACGAGCAGTACTTC
NA	TRBV5-8	NA	TRBJ2-3	CASSLEFFGLQAADTQYF	TGTGCCAGCAGCTTGGAATTCTTCGGACTCCAAGCAGCAGATACGCAGTATTTT
many	TRBV2	NA	TRBJ1-2	CASSGEGNLNGYTF	TGTGCCAGCAGTGGGGAAGGGAATCTGAACGGCTACACCTTC
NA	TRBV4-1	NA	TRBJ1-3	CASSFRQSGNTIYF	TGCGCCAGCAGCTTCCGACAGTCTGGAAACACCATATATTTT
NA	TRBV19	TRBD2	TRBJ2-1	CASSISGTRPSYNEQFF	TGTGCCAGTAGTATAAGCGGGACTAGGCCCTCCTACAATGAGCAGTTCTTC
NA	TRBV6-2/TRBV6-3	NA	TRBJ1-5	CASSRDTQPQHF	TGTGCCAGCAGCCGAGACACTCAGCCCCAGCATTTT
many	TRBV5-1	NA	TRBJ1-5	CASSLYSNQPQHF	TGCGCCAGCAGCTTGTATAGCAATCAGCCCCAGCATTTT
NA	TRBV28	NA	TRBJ2-2	CASTLQPGELFF	TGTGCCAGCACCCTTCAGCCGGGGGAGCTGTTTTTT
NA	TRBV3-1	NA	TRBJ2-5	CASSHLASETQYF	TGTGCCAGCAGCCACCTAGCTTCGGAGACCCAGTACTTC
NA	TRBV5-1	NA	TRBJ1-1	CASSLDREDGEAFF	TGCGCCAGCAGCTTGGACAGGGAGGATGGTGAAGCTTTCTTT
NA	TRBV2	NA	TRBJ2-5	CASSEMQIQETQYF	TGTGCCAGCAGTGAAATGCAGATCCAAGAGACCCAGTACTTC
few	TRBV13	NA	TRBJ2-7	CASSLGRASYEQYF	TGTGCCAGCAGCTTAGGCCGGGCCTCCTACGAGCAGTACTTC
NA	TRBV29-1	NA	TRBJ1-2	CSVANRGQNYGYTF	TGCAGCGTTGCGAATCGCGGACAGAACTATGGCTACACCTTC
many	TRBV28	NA	TRBJ1-2	CASSLIQGRGRYTF	TGTGCCAGCAGTCTCATCCAAGGAAGGGGACGCTACACCTTC
many	TRBV18	NA	TRBJ2-3	CASSPHEGLGHLSTDTQYF	TGTGCCAGCTCACCGCACGAGGGGTTGGGACACCTCAGCACAGATACGCAGTATTTT
many	TRBV5-1	TRBD1	TRBJ1-2	CASSLTGTGGLYGYTF	TGCGCCAGCAGCTTGACGGGGACAGGGGGACTCTATGGCTACACCTTC
NA	TRBV9	TRBD1	TRBJ2-2	CASSAQGTNTGELFF	TGTGCCAGCAGCGCACAGGGGACGAACACCGGGGAGCTGTTTTTT
few	TRBV7-9	NA	TRBJ2-1	CASSLAGASSYNEQFF	TGTGCCAGCAGCTTAGCGGGGGCCAGCTCCTACAATGAGCAGTTCTTC